This T cell receptor (beta chain) was captured in a study of blood T cell repertoires in COVID-19. The CDR3 has 16 residues. The V end was cut by 4 bases, the J end by 1 base, with 14 bases between. The germline V gene has CDR1 LGHDT and CDR2 YNNKEL (reference sequence). Method: immunoSEQ multiplex PCR; TCRdb's copy keeps in-frame clones and lacks some. In the table there are over 250,000 clones, around 90% of which are singletons. The origin of this receptor is a woman between 18 and 30 years old who had recovered from COVID-19. Sequences were obtained from PBMCs or T cells enriched from blood (not recorded which). The V call is TRBV3-1 (or the pseudogene TRBV3-2), the J call TRBJ2-1; no reliable D call. The CDR3 coding sequence is TGTGCCAGCAGCCCGCCCGGGTTAATGTCCTACAATGAGCAGTTCTTC. The encoded protein is CASSPPGLMSYNEQFF.